This T cell receptor (beta chain) derives from a study of blood T cell repertoires in COVID-19. At the level of the study: Researchers got acute and convalescent COVID-19 samples from the United States, Italy and Spain.

Enrollees, about 18 to 90 years old, lived in around 23 US areas. Authors' data handling: The assay estimated nucleated cells by amplifying reference gene primers. Profiled with immunoSEQ multiplex PCR; TCRdb holds only in-frame clones, not every one. V, J and clone size reflect that table, while D and trimming were determined from the DNA. The table shows 150,000 or so clones, with 83% occurring only once. Sequenced input: PBMCs or T cells enriched from blood (not recorded which). The clonotype comes from a woman between 50 and 59 years old who had recovered from COVID-19.

The CDR3 nucleotides are TGCGCCAGCAGCTTGGGTACTGGGACAGTCAACTCTGGAAACACCATATATTTT. The encoded protein is CASSLGTGTVNSGNTIYF. The genes are TRBV5-1 and TRBJ1-3, with TRBD1 identical over 7 bases. Looked up from germline, CDR1 is SGHRS and CDR2 is YFSETQ. The V gene end was trimmed by 0 bases and the J gene end by 0 bases; junction bases not matched to a gene: 9. This CDR3 region has 18 residues.